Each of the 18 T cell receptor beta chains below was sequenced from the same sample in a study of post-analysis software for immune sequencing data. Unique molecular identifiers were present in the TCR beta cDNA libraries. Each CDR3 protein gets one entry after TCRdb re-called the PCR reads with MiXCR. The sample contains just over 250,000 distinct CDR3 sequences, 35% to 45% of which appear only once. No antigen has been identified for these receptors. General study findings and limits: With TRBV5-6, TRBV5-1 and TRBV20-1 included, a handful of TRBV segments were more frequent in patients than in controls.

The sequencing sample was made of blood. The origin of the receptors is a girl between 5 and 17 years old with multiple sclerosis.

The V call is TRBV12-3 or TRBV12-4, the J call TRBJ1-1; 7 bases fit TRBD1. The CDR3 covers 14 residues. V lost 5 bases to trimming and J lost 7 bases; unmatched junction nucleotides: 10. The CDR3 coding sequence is TGTGCCAGCAGTCTCTCCCTGGGACAGAGTGAAGCTTTCTTT. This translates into CASSLSLGQSEAFF.

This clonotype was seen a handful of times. CDR3: CASTTGQGYSMEPQHF. The CDR3 region has the DNA TGTGCCAGCACCACCGGACAGGGCTACTCAATGGAGCCCCAGCATTTT. The chain recombines TRBV6-6 with TRBJ1-5; 8 positions agree with TRBD1. This CDR3 contains 16 residues. Germline CDR1 is MNHNY and CDR2 is SVGAGI (reference sequence). J gave up 8 bases and V 7 bases, and 16 bases lay outside the gene matches.

In DNA, the CDR3 is TGTGCCAGCGGCAGACAGACAAGAGAGAATTCACCCCTCCACTTT. This codes for CASGRQTRENSPLHF. The rearrangement links TRBV6-1 to TRBJ1-6, with D perhaps matching TRBD1 (5 bases). The CDR3 contains 15 residues. Germline CDR1 and CDR2: MNHNS and SASEGT. Between the trimmed V and J ends, which lost 8 bases and 7 bases, there was a span of 18 bases.

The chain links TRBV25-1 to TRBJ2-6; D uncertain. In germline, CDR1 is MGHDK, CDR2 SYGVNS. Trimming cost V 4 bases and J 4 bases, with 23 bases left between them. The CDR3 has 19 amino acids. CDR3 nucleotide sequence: TGTGCCAGCAGTGCAATCTCCGGTGCTGGAATGGGGGGGGCCAACGTCCTGACTTTC. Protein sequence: CASSAISGAGMGGANVLTF.

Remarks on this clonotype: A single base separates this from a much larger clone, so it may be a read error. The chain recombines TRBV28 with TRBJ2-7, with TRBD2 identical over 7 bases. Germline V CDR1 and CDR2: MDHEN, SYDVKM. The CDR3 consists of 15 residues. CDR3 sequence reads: CANSSPSGVSSEQYF. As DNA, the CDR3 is TGTGCCAACAGTTCTCCCAGCGGGGTGTCTTCCGAGCAGTACTTC.

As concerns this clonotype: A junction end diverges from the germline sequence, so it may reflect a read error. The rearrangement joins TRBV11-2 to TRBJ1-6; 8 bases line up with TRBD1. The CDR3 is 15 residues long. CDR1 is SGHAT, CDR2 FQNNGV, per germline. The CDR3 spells CVSSQLDRVKSPLHF. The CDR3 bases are TGTGTCAGCAGCCAATTGGACAGGGTTAAATCACCCCTCCACTTT.

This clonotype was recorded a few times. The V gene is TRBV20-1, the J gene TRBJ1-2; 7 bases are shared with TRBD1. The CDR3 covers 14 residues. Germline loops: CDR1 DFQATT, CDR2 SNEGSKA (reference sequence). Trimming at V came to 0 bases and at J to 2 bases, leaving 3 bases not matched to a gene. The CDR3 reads CSARERGQNYGYTF. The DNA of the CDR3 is TGCAGTGCTAGAGAACGGGGACAGAACTATGGCTACACCTTC.

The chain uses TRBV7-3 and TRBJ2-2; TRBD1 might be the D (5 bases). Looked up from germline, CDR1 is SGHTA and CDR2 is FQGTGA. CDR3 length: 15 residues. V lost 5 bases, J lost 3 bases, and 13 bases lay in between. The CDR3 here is CASSPFRADTGELFF. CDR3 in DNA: TGTGCCAGCAGCCCCTTCAGGGCGGACACCGGGGAGCTGTTTTTT. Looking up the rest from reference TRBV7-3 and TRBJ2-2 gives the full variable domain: GAGVSQTPSNKVTEKGKYVELRCDPISGHTALYWYRQSLGQGPEFLIYFQGTGAADDSGLPNDRFFAVRPEGSVSTLKIQRTERGDSAVYLCASSPFRADTGELFFGEGSRLTVL.

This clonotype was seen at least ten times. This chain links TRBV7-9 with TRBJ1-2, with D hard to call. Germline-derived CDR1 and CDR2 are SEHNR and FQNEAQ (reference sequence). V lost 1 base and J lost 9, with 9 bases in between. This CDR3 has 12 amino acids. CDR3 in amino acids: CASSLEEMSYTF. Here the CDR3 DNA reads TGTGCCAGCAGCTTAGAGGAGATGAGCTACACCTTC.

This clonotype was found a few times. The CDR3 sequence: CASSLAGGVYNEQFF. CDR3 DNA sequence: TGTGCCAGCAGTCTCGCGGGGGGGGTCTACAATGAGCAGTTCTTC. This chain connects TRBV11-2 to TRBJ2-1; 9 nucleotides align to TRBD2. Germline loops: CDR1 SGHAT, CDR2 FQNNGV. CDR3 size: 15 residues. With 6 bases clipped from V and 3 bases from J, the junction kept 6 bases outside the gene matches.

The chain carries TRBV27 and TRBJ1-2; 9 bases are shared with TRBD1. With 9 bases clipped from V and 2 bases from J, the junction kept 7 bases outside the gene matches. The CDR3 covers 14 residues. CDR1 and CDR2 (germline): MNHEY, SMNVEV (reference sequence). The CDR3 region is CASAPGTGNYGYTF. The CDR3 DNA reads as TGTGCCAGTGCGCCCGGGACAGGGAACTATGGCTACACCTTC.

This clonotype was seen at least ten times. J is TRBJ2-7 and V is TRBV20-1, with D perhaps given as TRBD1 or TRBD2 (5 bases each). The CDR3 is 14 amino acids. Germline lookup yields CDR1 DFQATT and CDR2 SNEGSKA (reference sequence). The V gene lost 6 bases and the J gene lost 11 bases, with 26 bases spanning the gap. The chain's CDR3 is CSAGLNLGVPWEYF. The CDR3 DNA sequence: TGCAGTGCGGGCTTAAACCTGGGGGTACCATGGGAGTACTTC.

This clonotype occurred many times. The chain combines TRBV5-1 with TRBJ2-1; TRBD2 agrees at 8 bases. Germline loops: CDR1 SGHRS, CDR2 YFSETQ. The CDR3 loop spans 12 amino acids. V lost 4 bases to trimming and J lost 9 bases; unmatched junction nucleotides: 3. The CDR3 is CASSPAGGEQFF. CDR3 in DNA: TGCGCCAGCAGCCCCGCGGGGGGTGAGCAGTTCTTC. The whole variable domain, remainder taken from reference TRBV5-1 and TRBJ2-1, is KAGVTQTPRYLIKTRGQQVTLSCSPISGHRSVSWYQQTPGQGLQFLFEYFSETQRNKGNFPGRFSGRQFSNSRSEMNVSTLELGDSALYLCASSPAGGEQFFGPGTRLTVL.

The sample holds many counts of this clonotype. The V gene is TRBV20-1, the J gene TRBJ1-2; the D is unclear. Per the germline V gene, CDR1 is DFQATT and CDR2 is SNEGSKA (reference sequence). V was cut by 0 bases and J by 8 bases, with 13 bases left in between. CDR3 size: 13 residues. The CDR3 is CSARDNRLKGYTF. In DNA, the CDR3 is TGCAGTGCTAGAGATAACAGACTAAAGGGCTACACCTTC.

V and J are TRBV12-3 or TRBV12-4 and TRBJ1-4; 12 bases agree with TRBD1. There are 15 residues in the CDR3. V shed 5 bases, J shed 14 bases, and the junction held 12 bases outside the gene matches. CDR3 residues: CASSDTGTGGYSLFF. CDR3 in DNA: TGTGCCAGCAGTGATACCGGGACAGGGGGCTATAGTCTGTTTTTT.

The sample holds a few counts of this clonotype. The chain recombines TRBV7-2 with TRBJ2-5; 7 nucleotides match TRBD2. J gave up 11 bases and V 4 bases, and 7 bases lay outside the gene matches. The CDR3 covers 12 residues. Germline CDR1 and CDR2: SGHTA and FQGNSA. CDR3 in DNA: TGTGCCAGCAGCTCGACTAGCAATGAGCAGTACTTC. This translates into CASSSTSNEQYF.

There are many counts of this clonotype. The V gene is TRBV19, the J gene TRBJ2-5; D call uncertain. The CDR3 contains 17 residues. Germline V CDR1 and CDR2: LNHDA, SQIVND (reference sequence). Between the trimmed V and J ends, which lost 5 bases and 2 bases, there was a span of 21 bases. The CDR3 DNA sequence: TGTGCCAGTAGTGTCCGTCGGCCGACAACGAGTCAAGAGACCCAGTACTTC. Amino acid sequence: CASSVRRPTTSQETQYF. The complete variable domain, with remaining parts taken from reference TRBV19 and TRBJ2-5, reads DGGITQSPKYLFRKEGQNVTLSCEQNLNHDAMYWYRQDPGQGLRLIYYSQIVNDFQKGDIAEGYSVSREKKESFPLTVTSAQKNPTAFYLCASSVRRPTTSQETQYFGPGTRLLVL.

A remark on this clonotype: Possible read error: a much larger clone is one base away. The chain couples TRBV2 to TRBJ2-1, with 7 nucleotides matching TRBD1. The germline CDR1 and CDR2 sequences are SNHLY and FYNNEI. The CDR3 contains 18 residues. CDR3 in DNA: TGTGCCGGCAGTGAACCGAAAGACAGGGCCAATAACTACAATGAGCAGTTCTTC. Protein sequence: CAGSEPKDRANNYNEQFF.